This TCR beta chain stems from a study of blood T cell repertoires in COVID-19 (dated by TCRdb to the early 2020s). In the study overall: Samples from collaborators originated in the United States, Italy and Spain and spanned both the acute and convalescent phases of COVID-19. The material from the prospective study consisted of cDNA or gDNA derived from T cells, B-cell-depleted T cells, or PBMCs. Subjects who had been exposed to COVID-19, were actively infected with it, or had recovered from it provided the deeply sampled blood TCRbeta repertoires that made up the dataset. A freely available public database, intended as a resource for researchers studying the immune response to SARS-CoV-2, is where the repertoires were released. The samples were drawn from the first 160 participants of the ongoing ImmuneRACE study and from over 950 subjects provided by 6 global collaborators. Sample metadata almost always included a de-identified subject ID, COVID-19 status, age in years and sex. Where HLA class I and class II types were available, the types were taken from metadata supplied by the sample provider, not from assay-based typing. What the work shows at the level of the full study, not this receptor alone: Clinical and demographic metadata were provided uncurated, with the amount varying by source and participant.

TCRbeta CDR3 regions were amplified from genomic DNA by means of the immunoSEQ Assay, a bias-controlled multiplex PCR. The authors processed their data as follows. The number of nucleated cells in each sample was estimated by amplification of reference gene primers within the assay. To quantify the absolute abundance of each unique TCRbeta CDR3 rearrangement, sequence reads were collapsed and filtered. For each sample, productive Simpson clonality was calculated as the square root of Simpson's diversity index across productive rearrangements. This is the immuneACCESS table as TCRdb keeps it, with only in-frame sequences that have V and J called. A part of the clones is gone; compared with another copy, unresolved V genes explain less than half, and the rest is unexplained. The V and J calls and the clone size are those of that table, but D and trimming were determined from the DNA. Within this sample are 95,000 to 150,000 clones, with 60% to 85% of them counted one time only. The ten top clones hold 2% to 2.5% of the sample.

Collaborating institutions collected whole blood in K2EDTA tubes following their own protocols. For TCRbeta analysis, collaborators shipped samples in one of three forms: frozen whole blood, isolated PBMCs, or DNA extracted from either of those sample types. Taken from cysteine to phenylalanine, the CDR3 has 16 residues. CDR3 DNA is the only sequence kept; it has 48 bases, read in frame from the first base. Based on the germline V gene, the CDR1 and CDR2 sequences are SGHTA and FQGTGA. The junction shows trimming of 0 bases on V and 3 bases on J, plus 12 bases between the germline ends. Remarks on this clone: No antigen is known for it. Per-base qualities were not stored, and no clone one base away is much larger.

The rearrangement combines TRBV7-3 with TRBJ2-1; the D segment could be TRBD2, given 5 matching bases. The TCR sequence derives from a man between 65 and 85 years old with acute or convalescent COVID-19. The sequenced material came from peripheral blood. The CDR3 loop reads CASSLTGSGSYNEQFF. The DNA reads as follows: TGTGCCAGCAGCTTAACCGGGTCGGGGAGCTACAATGAGCAGTTCTTC.